Listed below are T cell receptor beta chains from one sample, sequenced in a study of T cell responses to AZD1222 COVID-19 vaccine. Libraries were prepared by immunoSEQ multiplex PCR; TCRdb keeps only in-frame clonotypes and omits some of them. The data hold about 150,000 clones, with roughly 92% observed a single time. The sample here was peripheral blood, taken on day 0 of AZD1222 vaccination. All receptors come from an adult in good health. The CDR3 runs from the conserved cysteine through the conserved F or W. The order of the fields is V gene, J gene, clone size, D gene, CDR3 protein, CDR3 DNA. The D gene is left open where the match is weak. Some rows have no size entry. The others give once, few or many, or a class for an expanded clone.

>TRBV5-8|TRBJ2-2|once|-
CASSLIGAGGELFF
TGTGCCAGCAGCTTGATCGGGGCAGGCGGGGAGCTGTTTTTT
>TRBV7-2|TRBJ1-3|-|-
CASSLRDRFSGNTIYF
TGTGCCAGCAGCTTGAGAGACAGGTTCTCTGGAAACACCATATATTTT
>TRBV18|TRBJ2-5|-|-
CASSRDTAETQYF
TGTGCCAGCTCACGAGACACGGCAGAGACCCAGTACTTC
>TRBV18|TRBJ2-2|once|-
CASSPRATGTNTGELFF
TGTGCCAGCTCACCAAGGGCAACAGGCACGAACACCGGGGAGCTGTTTTTT
>TRBV5-6|TRBJ2-7|-|TRBD1
CASSLRDRGEQYF
TGTGCCAGCAGCTTGCGGGACAGGGGCGAGCAGTACTTC
>TRBV9|TRBJ2-7|-|TRBD1
CASSAPGQSYEQYF
TGTGCCAGCAGCGCCCCGGGACAGTCCTACGAGCAGTACTTC
>TRBV14|TRBJ2-7|once|-
CASSQFGGYEQYF
TGTGCCAGCAGCCAATTTGGGGGCTACGAGCAGTACTTC
>TRBV6-5|TRBJ1-4|once|TRBD1
CASSLGTGEKLFF
TGTGCCAGCAGTCTAGGGACAGGGGAAAAACTGTTTTTT
>TRBV9|TRBJ1-1|-|TRBD1
CASSVRQGATEAFF
TGTGCCAGCAGCGTACGACAGGGGGCAACTGAAGCTTTCTTT
>TRBV7-2|TRBJ1-1|-|-
CASSLHSREAFF
TGTGCCAGCAGCTTACACTCCAGGGAAGCTTTCTTT
>TRBV29-1|TRBJ2-7|-|-
CSVAGADPYEQYF
TGCAGCGTTGCAGGAGCAGACCCCTACGAGCAGTACTTC
>TRBV9|TRBJ1-1|-|TRBD1
CASSARDRNTEAFF
TGTGCCAGCAGCGCTCGGGACAGGAACACTGAAGCTTTCTTT
>TRBV7-2|TRBJ1-5|-|-
CASSPARGVNQPQHF
TGTGCCAGCAGCCCTGCAAGGGGGGTCAATCAGCCCCAGCATTTT
>TRBV6-5|TRBJ1-3|-|-
CASSLDSSGNTIYF
TGTGCCAGCAGTTTGGACAGCTCTGGAAACACCATATATTTT
>TRBV9|TRBJ2-3|-|-
CASSVGQKSTDTQYF
TGTGCCAGCAGCGTAGGGCAGAAAAGCACAGATACGCAGTATTTT
>TRBV18|TRBJ2-7|-|TRBD1
CASSPGQEGYEQYF
TGTGCCAGCTCACCCGGACAGGAAGGGTACGAGCAGTACTTC
>TRBV11-1|TRBJ1-1|-|-
CASSRTENTEAFF
TGTGCCAGCAGCAGAACAGAGAACACTGAAGCTTTCTTT
>TRBV10-1|TRBJ1-1|-|-
CASSEGLNTEAFF
TGCGCCAGCTCCGAAGGCCTGAACACTGAAGCTTTCTTT
>TRBV5-6|TRBJ1-5|-|TRBD1
CASSFGTGGWSNQPQHF
TGTGCCAGCAGCTTTGGGACAGGGGGCTGGAGCAATCAGCCCCAGCATTTT
>TRBV3-1/TRBV3-2|TRBJ2-7|-|TRBD2
CASSPRTSGSTGAYEQYF
TGTGCCAGCAGCCCCCGGACTAGCGGGAGTACTGGGGCCTACGAGCAGTACTTC
>TRBV6-5|TRBJ2-7|once|TRBD1
CASSPRGRGSYEQYF
TGTGCCAGCAGCCCCAGGGGGCGCGGATCCTACGAGCAGTACTTC
>TRBV5-6|TRBJ2-1|-|TRBD1
CASSFYRGNEQFF
TGTGCCAGCAGCTTCTACAGGGGGAATGAGCAGTTCTTC
>TRBV12-5|TRBJ2-5|-|-
CASGLMDPRETQYF
TGTGCTAGTGGTTTGATGGACCCCCGGGAGACCCAGTACTTC
>TRBV4-1|TRBJ2-7|-|-
CASSLQQSSYEQYF
TGCGCCAGCAGCCTACAACAGAGCTCCTACGAGCAGTACTTC
>TRBV6-4|TRBJ2-3|few|TRBD2
CASSDQRGPTDTQYF
TGTGCCAGCAGTGACCAGCGGGGGCCCACAGATACGCAGTATTTT
>TRBV3-1/TRBV3-2|TRBJ2-1|-|TRBD1
CASSQGTGRAAYNEQFF
TGTGCCAGCAGCCAGGGGACAGGCCGGGCCGCTTACAATGAGCAGTTCTTC
>TRBV3-1/TRBV3-2|TRBJ2-5|-|-
CASSQVGGETQYF
TGTGCCAGCAGCCAAGTAGGGGGGGAGACCCAGTACTTC
>TRBV10-1|TRBJ2-3|-|TRBD2
CASSESVAGALDTQYF
TGCGCCAGCAGTGAGTCGGTAGCGGGGGCTTTAGATACGCAGTATTTT
>TRBV11-2|TRBJ1-2|-|-
CASSLGFAGQDYGYTF
TGTGCCAGCAGCTTAGGCTTCGCAGGTCAGGACTATGGCTACACCTTC
>TRBV28|TRBJ2-1|-|-
CASSLTSGAFNEQFF
TGTGCCAGCAGTTTAACCAGCGGAGCCTTCAATGAGCAGTTCTTC
>TRBV12-2|TRBJ1-2|few|-
CASRLARLRDTQVGYGYTF
TGTGCAAGTCGCTTAGCGCGCCTCCGGGACACTCAAGTTGGTTATGGCTACACCTTC
>TRBV19|TRBJ1-5|-|-
CASSGTPQPQHF
TGTGCCAGTAGTGGGACACCTCAGCCCCAGCATTTT
>TRBV30|TRBJ2-5|-|-
CAWSVGDPRETQYF
TGTGCCTGGAGTGTGGGGGACCCTCGGGAGACCCAGTACTTC
>TRBV19|TRBJ1-1|-|-
CASSTGFDEAFF
TGTGCCAGTAGTACAGGGTTTGATGAAGCTTTCTTT
>TRBV2|TRBJ1-1|-|TRBD1
CASRLQGARNTEAFF
TGTGCCAGCAGATTACAGGGGGCTCGGAACACTGAAGCTTTCTTT
>TRBV6-2/TRBV6-3|TRBJ1-5|once|-
CASSFSRGLGQPQHF
TGTGCCAGCAGTTTTTCAAGGGGTCTCGGGCAGCCCCAGCATTTT
>TRBV10-2|TRBJ1-1|-|-
CASSEGRFMNTEAFF
TGCGCCAGCAGTGAGGGGCGATTTATGAACACTGAAGCTTTCTTT
>TRBV27|TRBJ2-1|-|TRBD2
CASSLRTSGRNEQFF
TGTGCCAGCAGTCTTCGGACTAGCGGGAGAAATGAGCAGTTCTTC
>TRBV20-1|TRBJ2-1|-|-
CSASLGGRNYNEQFF
TGCAGTGCTAGTTTGGGCGGGCGAAACTACAATGAGCAGTTCTTC
>TRBV5-6|TRBJ1-5|-|-
CASSSGQYSNQPQHF
TGTGCCAGCAGCTCCGGACAGTATAGCAATCAGCCCCAGCATTTT
>TRBV15|TRBJ2-7|-|TRBD2
CATSRGSGTGSYEQYF
TGTGCCACCAGCAGAGGTAGCGGGACGGGTTCCTACGAGCAGTACTTC
>TRBV30|TRBJ1-6|-|-
CAWSFRGSPLHF
TGTGCCTGGAGTTTCAGGGGATCACCCCTCCACTTT
>TRBV15|TRBJ2-3|-|-
CATSRDSQSTDTQYF
TGTGCCACCAGCAGAGATAGTCAGAGCACAGATACGCAGTATTTT
>TRBV10-2|TRBJ1-1|-|-
CASSESMNTEAFF
TGCGCCAGCAGTGAGTCGATGAACACTGAAGCTTTCTTT
>TRBV21-1|TRBJ2-2|-|-
CASSKGGTPNTGELFF
TGTGCCAGCAGCAAAGGTGGGACCCCGAACACCGGGGAGCTGTTTTTT
>TRBV5-5|TRBJ2-1|-|-
CASSGWVGSYNEQFF
TGTGCCAGCAGCGGCTGGGTCGGCTCCTACAATGAGCAGTTCTTC
>TRBV20-1|TRBJ1-1|-|-
CSAIGTEAFF
TGCAGTGCTATCGGCACTGAAGCTTTCTTT
>TRBV27|TRBJ1-1|-|TRBD1
CASSWDSNTEAFF
TGTGCCAGCAGTTGGGACAGTAACACTGAAGCTTTCTTT
>TRBV4-2|TRBJ2-5|-|TRBD1
CASSQEHGQGYQETQYF
TGTGCCAGCAGCCAAGAGCATGGACAGGGGTACCAAGAGACCCAGTACTTC
>TRBV4-2|TRBJ2-1|-|-
CASTLRSSYNEQFF
TGTGCCAGCACCCTGCGGAGCTCCTACAATGAGCAGTTCTTC
>TRBV4-1|TRBJ2-3|-|TRBD2
CASSQDGSGSYTDTQYF
TGCGCCAGCAGCCAAGATGGTAGCGGGAGTTACACAGATACGCAGTATTTT
>TRBV7-9|TRBJ1-4|-|-
CASSFRGGRFTNEKLFF
TGTGCCAGCAGCTTTAGAGGGGGGCGTTTCACTAATGAAAAACTGTTTTTT